This T cell receptor beta chain emerged from a study of blood T cell repertoires in COVID-19. Background on the study: PBMCs, B-cell-depleted T cells, or T cells provided the cDNA or gDNA that made up the material.

The length of the CDR3 is 13 residues. V was trimmed by 3 bases and J by 3 bases, leaving 9 bases between them. Looked up from germline, CDR1 is LNHDA and CDR2 is SQIVND (reference sequence). Profiling relied on immunoSEQ multiplex PCR, and the TCRdb table lists in-frame clones only, not all of them. There are about 300,000 clones in the sample; over 85% occur only once, and 2.5% to 3.5% lies in the top ten. Participants spanned ages about 18 to 89 years and resided in about two dozen US areas. It was within 2 weeks before study entry that exposed participants met a COVID-19 case. The chain couples TRBV19 to TRBJ2-7, with D unclear. The source of this sequence is a woman between 50 and 59 years old who had been exposed to COVID-19. The sequenced sample was PBMCs or T cells enriched from blood (not recorded which). The CDR3 nucleotides read TGTGCCAGTAGTATCATGTTCGGCTACGAGCAGTACTTC. It yields the protein CASSIMFGYEQYF.